The 19 T cell receptor beta chains below all came from one sample that was sequenced in a study of cytomegalovirus exposure and HLA in healthy donors. The PCR had 60 Vbeta and 13 Jbeta primers. The method was immunoSEQ multiplex PCR; TCRdb's version includes in-frame clones alone and lacks a portion of them. In the table there are some 250,000 clones, roughly 82% of which are singletons. The specimen was PBMCs. The receptor set was obtained from a woman between 40 and 50 years old in good health and CMV-seropositive.

The V gene is TRBV15, the J gene TRBJ2-7; D is perhaps TRBD2 (5 bases). Looked up from germline, CDR1 is LNHNV and CDR2 is YYDKDF (reference sequence). The CDR3 covers 14 residues. V was trimmed by 2 bases and J by 5 bases, leaving 13 bases between them. Here the CDR3 reads CATSRLIGDDEQYF. For the CDR3, the DNA is TGTGCCACCAGCAGACTTATCGGGGATGACGAGCAGTACTTC.

This clone was recorded a few times. CDR3 protein: CASSQVGLSTDTQYF. CDR3 coding DNA: TGCGCCAGCAGCCAAGTTGGACTCAGCACAGATACGCAGTATTTT. The chain uses TRBV4-1 and TRBJ2-3; tentative D call: TRBD2 (5 bases). The germline V gene has CDR1 MGHRA and CDR2 YSYEKL. This CDR3 contains 15 residues. V was clipped by 1 base and J by 0 bases, with 8 bases between them.

V usage is TRBV9 and J usage is TRBJ1-1, with TRBD1 as a possible D gene (5 bases). CDR3 size: 12 residues. Trimming removed 1 base from V and 8 bases from J, with 9 bases in between. CDR1 is SGDLS, CDR2 YYNGEE, per germline. CDR3 sequence reads: CASSVITGEAFF. Written as DNA, the CDR3 is TGTGCCAGCAGCGTAATCACAGGCGAAGCTTTCTTT.

The chain recombines TRBV7-8 with TRBJ2-3, with 8 nucleotides matching TRBD2. In germline, CDR1 is SGHVS, CDR2 FQNEAQ. Losses at the gene ends were 6 bases for V and 4 bases for J; bases not matched to a gene: 9. The CDR3 extends over 15 amino acids. The CDR3 is CASSLRGLASDTQYF. The CDR3 DNA follows: TGTGCCAGCAGTTTAAGAGGACTAGCTTCAGATACGCAGTATTTT.

This rearrangement joins TRBV7-2 to TRBJ2-2; 12 bases match TRBD2. Germline CDR1 and CDR2: SGHTA and FQGNSA. This CDR3 has 17 residues. Germline trimming cut 1 base from V and 6 bases from J; bases unmatched to any gene: 6. CDR3 in amino acids: CASSLELLAGGAGELFF. CDR3 DNA: TGTGCCAGCAGCTTAGAACTCCTAGCGGGGGGGGCCGGGGAGCTGTTTTTT.

The V gene is TRBV5-1, the J gene TRBJ2-3; 11 bases map to TRBD2. The CDR3 is 18 amino acids. V shed 0 bases and J 2 bases; nucleotides not matched to a gene: 8. The germline V gene encodes CDR1 SGHRS and CDR2 YFSETQ. The CDR3 reads CASSLAEVAGGITDTQYF. The CDR3 bases are TGCGCCAGCAGCTTGGCCGAAGTAGCGGGGGGGATCACAGATACGCAGTATTTT.

The V call is TRBV6-5, the J call TRBJ2-2, with a weak D call TRBD2 (6 bases). The ends were cut back, 7 bases at V and 3 bases at J, with 12 bases in the middle. This CDR3 comprises 14 residues. CDR1 MNHEY and CDR2 SVGAGI come from the germline V gene. In DNA, the CDR3 is TGTGCCAGCACCATAGCGGAGCACACCGGGGAGCTGTTTTTT. Translation gives CASTIAEHTGELFF.

The genes are TRBV29-1 and TRBJ1-2; perhaps TRBD1 as D (6 bases). This CDR3 spans 15 amino acids. Trimming took off 0 bases at V and 0 bases at J, with 11 bases between the two ends. The V gene's germline CDR1 is SQVTM and CDR2 ANQGSEA. CDR3 sequence reads: CSVEDWDKTNYGYTF. Written as DNA, the CDR3 is TGCAGCGTTGAAGATTGGGACAAGACTAACTATGGCTACACCTTC.

The gene calls are TRBV5-4 and TRBJ2-7; tentatively, D is TRBD2 (7 bases). The CDR3 sequence is 14 residues long. CDR1 and CDR2 (germline): SGHNT, YYREEE (reference sequence). V was trimmed by 0 bases and J by 3 bases, leaving 10 bases between them. The CDR3 region has the DNA TGTGCCAGCAGCTTGGGGAGGGGGGGCTACGAGCAGTACTTC. This encodes CASSLGRGGYEQYF.

This CDR3 is CASSRTRDTEAFF. CDR3 nucleotide sequence: TGCGCCAGCAGCCGCACCCGGGACACTGAAGCTTTCTTT. This chain uses TRBV4-3 with TRBJ1-1; D uncertain. The germline V and J ends were trimmed by 4 bases and 3 bases, with 9 bases remaining between them. The CDR3 length is 13 residues. From germline, CDR1 is LGHNA and CDR2 YSLEER.

This clone showed up just a few times. The chain couples TRBV15 to TRBJ1-2, with D unresolved. Trimming cost V 8 bases and J 2 bases, with 15 bases left between them. This CDR3 comprises 14 residues. Germline-derived CDR1 and CDR2 are LNHNV and YYDKDF (reference sequence). CDR3 nucleotide sequence: TGTGCCACCTATGTTGGGGAGGAGAACTATGGCTACACCTTC. This encodes CATYVGEENYGYTF.

The V gene is TRBV7-2, the J gene TRBJ1-5; weak D call: TRBD1 (6 bases). Looked up from germline, CDR1 is SGHTA and CDR2 is FQGNSA. The CDR3 is made up of 14 amino acids. V lost 3 bases, J lost 4 bases, and 10 bases lay in between. CDR3 coding DNA: TGTGCCAGCAGCTTCTCAGGGGAAAATCAGCCCCAGCATTTT. Amino acids: CASSFSGENQPQHF. The full variable domain, in which reference TRBV7-2 and TRBJ1-5 provide the parts outside the CDR3, is GAGVSQSPSNKVTEKGKDVELRCDPISGHTALYWYRQSLGQGLEFLIYFQGNSAPDKSGLPSDRFSAERTGGSVSTLTIQRTQQEDSAVYLCASSFSGENQPQHFGDGTRLSIL.

The rearrangement joins TRBV29-1 to TRBJ2-2; unclear D gene. In germline, CDR1 is SQVTM, CDR2 ANQGSEA. The CDR3 consists of 14 residues. The V end lost 4 bases, the J end lost 0 bases, and 9 bases lay between the germline ends. The CDR3 DNA follows: TGCAGCGTTGGGGCACCCGCGAACACCGGGGAGCTGTTTTTT. It translates to CSVGAPANTGELFF.

V gene TRBV5-6 combines with J gene TRBJ2-3; D may be TRBD1 (6 bases). The CDR3 is made up of 15 amino acids. Germline CDR1 and CDR2: SGHDT and YYEEEE. Trimming pared 5 bases from V and 4 bases from J, leaving 17 bases between. CDR3: CASRGGRGGPDTQYF. CDR3 bases: TGTGCCAGCAGGGGTGGCAGGGGCGGCCCAGATACGCAGTATTTT.

This clone was detected once. The chain joins TRBV30 to TRBJ2-1, with TRBD2 matching over 12 bases. In germline, CDR1 is GTSNPN, CDR2 SVGIG (reference sequence). Trimming took 4 bases from V and 6 from J; bases not matched to a gene: 10. This CDR3 contains 16 residues. The CDR3 sequence is CAWTFRTSGDTNEQFF. The CDR3 DNA is TGTGCCTGGACCTTTAGGACTAGCGGGGATACCAATGAGCAGTTCTTC.

This clone was seen just once. The rearrangement uses TRBV19 and TRBJ1-2, with TRBD1 matching 8 bases. Looked up from germline, CDR1 is LNHDA and CDR2 is SQIVND (reference sequence). The J segment lost 0 bases and the V segment lost 4 bases, leaving 10 bases of the junction unmatched. This CDR3 is built from 17 residues. CDR3 DNA sequence: TGTGCCAGTAGTAAGGCGGCAGGGGGCGCAACTAACTATGGCTACACCTTC. This gives the protein CASSKAAGGATNYGYTF.

The chain has TRBV28 and TRBJ1-1; TRBD1 might be the D (6 bases). CDR1 is MDHEN, CDR2 SYDVKM, per germline. This CDR3 has 14 amino acids. The V end lost 6 bases, the J end lost 6 bases, and 17 bases lay between the germline ends. The CDR3 nucleotides read TGTGCCAGCAGCCCCATTAAGGACAGCCCTGAAGCTTTCTTT. As protein: CASSPIKDSPEAFF. The full variable domain, rest sourced from reference TRBV28 and TRBJ1-1, is DVKVTQSSRYLVKRTGEKVFLECVQDMDHENMFWYRQDPGLGLRLIYFSYDVKMKEKGDIPEGYSVSREKKERFSLILESASTNQTSMYLCASSPIKDSPEAFFGQGTRLTVV.

J is TRBJ2-1 and V is TRBV29-1, with 8 positions matching TRBD1. Trimming removed 1 base from V and 7 bases from J; junction bases left unmatched: 12. Germline V gives CDR1 SQVTM, CDR2 ANQGSEA. The CDR3 runs 16 residues. CDR3 nucleotides: TGCAGCGTTGAAGGCCACCAGGGGGCGCCCCTAAATGAGCAGTTCTTC. Encoded protein: CSVEGHQGAPLNEQFF.

This sequence joins TRBV7-2 and TRBJ2-1; no clear D gene. V lost 0 bases and J 2 bases, leaving 2 bases between the germline ends. The CDR3 consists of 13 residues. CDR1 and CDR2 from the germline V gene are SGHTA and FQGNSA. The CDR3 sequence is CASSLATYNEQFF. As DNA, the CDR3 is TGTGCCAGCAGCTTAGCCACCTACAATGAGCAGTTCTTC.